One and the same sample provided the 26 T cell receptor beta chains below, sequenced in a study of cytomegalovirus exposure and HLA in healthy donors. Researchers ran the PCR with 60 Vbeta and 13 Jbeta primers. TCRdb keeps only in-frame clones here, not all; method: immunoSEQ multiplex PCR. Altogether 110,000 to 150,000 clones are present, about 10% being singletons, with the ten largest covering roughly 2%. What was sequenced was PBMCs. These receptors were collected from a man aged 50-60 years in good health and CMV-seronegative.

This clone was observed a few times. The V call is TRBV5-1, the J call TRBJ2-5, with D possibly being TRBD2 (7 bases). This CDR3 comprises 16 residues. Between the trimmed V and J ends, which lost 0 bases and 3 bases, there was a span of 15 bases. CDR1 is SGHRS and CDR2 is YFSETQ in the germline V gene. Here the CDR3 DNA reads TGCGCCAGCAGCTTGGGGGGGAGGGGGACCGAAGAGACCCAGTACTTC. This sequence encodes CASSLGGRGTEETQYF.

The chain employs TRBV9 and TRBJ2-3, with D perhaps matching TRBD1 (6 bases). The CDR3 spans 18 residues. Germline V gene sequence: CDR1 SGDLS, CDR2 YYNGEE. Trimming pared 2 bases from V and 0 bases from J, leaving 19 bases between. CDR3 nucleotides: TGTGCCAGCAGCGTCCAGGGGACCCCTTTTCCTAGCACAGATACGCAGTATTTT. The encoded protein is CASSVQGTPFPSTDTQYF. The full variable domain, rest sourced from reference TRBV9 and TRBJ2-3, is DSGVTQTPKHLITATGQRVTLRCSPRSGDLSVYWYQQSLDQGLQFLIQYYNGEERAKGNILERFSAQQFPDLHSELNLSSLELGDSALYFCASSVQGTPFPSTDTQYFGPGTRLTVL.

This chain joins TRBV7-3 and TRBJ2-2, with D possibly TRBD1 on 5 matching bases. CDR1 and CDR2 from the germline V gene are SGHTA and FQGTGA. Trimming shortened V by 0 bases and J by 5 bases, and 13 bases separated the two germline ends. The CDR3 contains 16 residues. The CDR3, as DNA: TGTGCCAGCAGCTTAACAGGACACCGAACGACCGGGGAGCTGTTTTTT. It encodes CASSLTGHRTTGELFF.

The chain recombines TRBV19 with TRBJ2-1; 13 nucleotides match TRBD2. CDR3 length: 15 amino acids. Trimming at V came to 6 bases and at J to 8 bases, leaving 7 bases not matched to a gene. The germline gives CDR1 LNHDA, CDR2 SQIVND (reference sequence). The CDR3 DNA sequence: TGTGCCAGTAGCGTACTAGCGGGAGGGCCGGATGAGCAGTTCTTC. This gives the protein CASSVLAGGPDEQFF. Full variable domain (rest looked up from reference TRBV19 and TRBJ2-1): DGGITQSPKYLFRKEGQNVTLSCEQNLNHDAMYWYRQDPGQGLRLIYYSQIVNDFQKGDIAEGYSVSREKKESFPLTVTSAQKNPTAFYLCASSVLAGGPDEQFFGPGTRLTVL.

The V call is TRBV6-1, the J call TRBJ1-4, with 8 bases fitting TRBD1. Trimming took 3 bases from V and 8 from J; bases not matched to a gene: 11. CDR1 MNHNS and CDR2 SASEGT come from the germline V gene. This CDR3 has 16 residues. The CDR3 sequence is CASSDGGTGDEEKLFF. The CDR3, as DNA: TGTGCCAGCAGTGATGGCGGGACAGGTGATGAGGAAAAACTGTTTTTT.

The gene calls are TRBV25-1 and TRBJ2-7; D might be TRBD1 (5 bases). Trimming took 10 bases from V and 5 from J, leaving 9 bases between them. The germline V gene encodes CDR1 MGHDK and CDR2 SYGVNS. This CDR3 spans 10 amino acids. CDR3 in DNA: TGTGCCATCACAGGAAACGAGCAGTACTTC. Its translation: CAITGNEQYF.

V usage is TRBV18 and J usage is TRBJ1-4; 8 nucleotides align to TRBD1. The CDR3 sequence is 17 residues long. CDR1 and CDR2 from the germline V gene are KGHSH and LQKENI. V lost 6 bases, J lost 5 bases, and 14 bases stayed unmatched. The CDR3 region has the DNA TGTGCCAGCTCTTGGGCGGAAACTCGGGACAGGAATGAAAAACTGTTTTTT. Residues: CASSWAETRDRNEKLFF.

Only a few counts were recorded for this clone. The rearrangement uses TRBV6-5 and TRBJ1-2; TRBD1 matches 9 bases. Germline V gene lookup returns CDR1 MNHEY and CDR2 SVGAGI. The CDR3 contains 13 residues. The V segment lost 6 bases and the J segment 8 bases; nucleotides outside the gene matches: 7. CDR3 in DNA: TGTGCCAGCAGCAGGACAGGGGAAGGAGGCTACACCTTC. This gives the protein CASSRTGEGGYTF.

The V gene is TRBV6-5, the J gene TRBJ2-5; D is possibly TRBD2 (6 bases). The J call may not be correct, given that the DNA end is closer to TRBJ2-7. CDR3 length: 14 residues. In germline, CDR1 is MNHEY, CDR2 SVGAGI. The CDR3 coding sequence is TGTGCCAGCAGTTACTCGTGGGGGGATTACGAGCAGTACTTC. This gives the protein CASSYSWGDYEQYF.

V and J are TRBV5-1 and TRBJ2-7; 7 bases are shared with TRBD2. Germline-derived CDR1 and CDR2 are SGHRS and YFSETQ. V shed 0 bases, J shed 0 bases, and the junction held 6 bases outside the gene matches. The CDR3 runs to 16 residues. The CDR3 bases are TGCGCCAGCAGCTTGGGGGTGGGAGGGCTCTCCTACGAGCAGTACTTC. Amino acid sequence: CASSLGVGGLSYEQYF.

This clone appeared a few times. The V call is TRBV5-1, the J call TRBJ2-1, with 9 nucleotides matching TRBD2. CDR1 and CDR2 (germline): SGHRS, YFSETQ. Losses at the gene ends were 0 bases for V and 6 bases for J; bases not matched to a gene: 7. The CDR3 is made up of 16 amino acids. The CDR3 nucleotides are TGCGCCAGCAGCTTGGCCGGGCGGGGGGGCCCCAATGAGCAGTTCTTC. It codes for CASSLAGRGGPNEQFF.

This clone was seen a handful of times. The genes are TRBV12-5 and TRBJ1-6, with D hard to call. V lost 7 bases and J lost 0, with 13 bases in between. CDR1 and CDR2 (germline): LGHNT, FRNRAP. The CDR3 runs to 16 residues. The CDR3 is CASDAGDSSYNSPLHF. Here the CDR3 DNA reads TGTGCTAGTGATGCCGGGGATAGCTCCTATAATTCACCCCTCCACTTT. Looking up the rest from reference TRBV12-5 and TRBJ1-6 gives the full variable domain: DARVTQTPRHKVTEMGQEVTMRCQPILGHNTVFWYRQTMMQGLELLAYFRNRAPLDDSGMPKDRFSAEMPDATLATLKIQPSEPRDSAVYFCASDAGDSSYNSPLHFGNGTRLTVT.

This clone has only a few counts. The V gene is TRBV5-1, the J gene TRBJ2-1; D remains unclear. The germline V gene has CDR1 SGHRS and CDR2 YFSETQ. The V end lost 0 bases, the J end lost 8 bases, and 9 bases lay between the germline ends. The CDR3 has 13 residues. In DNA, the CDR3 is TGCGCCAGCAGCTTGGCTCGTATCCATGAGCAGTTCTTC. Protein: CASSLARIHEQFF.

The rearrangement uses TRBV7-9 and TRBJ2-7; a weak D match, TRBD1 (5 bases). The V and J ends lost 3 bases and 6 bases respectively, with 9 bases between them. The CDR3 runs to 12 residues. Germline lookup yields CDR1 SEHNR and CDR2 FQNEAQ (reference sequence). CDR3 amino acids: CASSFQGSEQYF. The CDR3 DNA sequence: TGTGCCAGCAGCTTTCAGGGTTCCGAGCAGTACTTC. The variable domain in full, with the rest retrieved from reference TRBV7-9 and TRBJ2-7, is DTGVSQNPRHKITKRGQNVTFRCDPISEHNRLYWYRQTLGQGPEFLTYFQNEAQLEKSRLLSDRFSAERPKGSFSTLEIQRTEQGDSAMYLCASSFQGSEQYFGPGTRLTVT.

This clone was counted only a few times. The J gene is TRBJ1-5, the V gene TRBV28, with 9 bases matching TRBD1. This CDR3 spans 15 amino acids. V trimming: 3 bases; J trimming: 2 bases; junction bases outside the gene matches: 2. CDR1 is MDHEN and CDR2 is SYDVKM in the germline V gene. The CDR3 region has the DNA TGTGCCAGCAGTTTCTGGACAGGGGGCAATCAGCCCCAGCATTTT. Protein sequence: CASSFWTGGNQPQHF.

There are a few counts of this clone. This sequence joins TRBV27 and TRBJ2-1; no reliable D call. Trimming cost V 2 bases and J 2 bases, with 7 bases left between them. Germline V gene data show CDR1 as MNHEY and CDR2 as SMNVEV (reference sequence). This CDR3 contains 14 residues. This CDR3 is CASSLVSAYNEQFF. The CDR3 DNA is TGTGCCAGCAGTTTAGTTTCGGCCTACAATGAGCAGTTCTTC.

This clone has just a few counts. The CDR3, as DNA: TGCGCCAGCAGCCTCCGGGACAGGGCGGACACTGAAGCTTTCTTT. This gives the protein CASSLRDRADTEAFF. J is TRBJ1-1 and V is TRBV5-1, with 9 bases that match TRBD1. From germline, CDR1 is SGHRS and CDR2 YFSETQ. CDR3 size: 15 residues. The trim removed 4 bases at V and 3 bases at J, leaving 7 bases unmatched. The whole variable domain, remainder taken from reference TRBV5-1 and TRBJ1-1, is KAGVTQTPRYLIKTRGQQVTLSCSPISGHRSVSWYQQTPGQGLQFLFEYFSETQRNKGNFPGRFSGRQFSNSRSEMNVSTLELGDSALYLCASSLRDRADTEAFFGQGTRLTVV.

This clone showed up just a few times. This rearrangement joins TRBV5-1 to TRBJ2-2; the D is unclear. With 4 bases removed from V and 0 bases from J, the gap between germline ends came to 10 bases. The CDR3 runs to 15 residues. Germline CDR1 SGHRS, CDR2 YFSETQ. The CDR3 sequence is CASSTAGPNTGELFF. CDR3 in DNA: TGCGCCAGCAGCACTGCAGGTCCGAACACCGGGGAGCTGTTTTTT. Filled out from reference TRBV5-1 and TRBJ2-2, the complete variable domain reads KAGVTQTPRYLIKTRGQQVTLSCSPISGHRSVSWYQQTPGQGLQFLFEYFSETQRNKGNFPGRFSGRQFSNSRSEMNVSTLELGDSALYLCASSTAGPNTGELFFGEGSRLTVL.

This clone was detected only a few times. The chain carries TRBV7-3 and TRBJ2-3; 9 nucleotides match TRBD1. Germline-derived CDR1 and CDR2 are SGHTA and FQGTGA. V was pared by 5 bases and J by 2 bases, with 8 bases of the junction left unmatched. This CDR3 has 16 amino acids. This CDR3 is CASSAAGTGNTDTQYF. CDR3 in DNA: TGTGCCAGCAGCGCTGCCGGGACAGGGAACACAGATACGCAGTATTTT.

V and J are TRBV6-1 and TRBJ2-1; possibly TRBD1 for D (6 bases). This CDR3 comprises 14 residues. CDR1 MNHNS and CDR2 SASEGT come from the germline V gene. V lost 2 bases and J lost 6, with 11 bases in between. The CDR3 DNA reads TGTGCCAGCAGTGAACAGGGGATCGGCAATGAGCAGTTCTTC. It is translated as CASSEQGIGNEQFF.

The V and J genes are TRBV19 and TRBJ2-1; TRBD1 agrees at 7 bases. This CDR3 comprises 14 residues. The germline V gene has CDR1 LNHDA and CDR2 SQIVND (reference sequence). Trimming took 6 bases from V and 2 from J; bases not matched to a gene: 4. The CDR3 spells CASSYGTAYNEQFF. In DNA form, the CDR3 reads TGTGCCAGTAGCTACGGGACAGCCTACAATGAGCAGTTCTTC.

The chain employs TRBV11-3 and TRBJ2-5; possible D gene TRBD2, 6 bases. Germline lookup yields CDR1 SGHNT and CDR2 YENEEA. The CDR3 totals 15 residues. V lost 5 bases and J lost 4, with 17 bases in between. The CDR3 sequence: CASSGPSGDGETQYF. DNA of the CDR3: TGTGCCAGCAGCGGGCCGTCGGGGGATGGAGAGACCCAGTACTTC.

The chain employs TRBV27 and TRBJ1-2, with 9 bases matching TRBD1. V shed 4 bases and J 5 bases; nucleotides not matched to a gene: 5. Looked up from germline, CDR1 is MNHEY and CDR2 is SMNVEV (reference sequence). The CDR3 totals 14 residues. The CDR3 DNA sequence: TGTGCCAGCAGTTACCAAGGGACAGGGTATGGCTACACCTTC. Its translation: CASSYQGTGYGYTF.

In its sample, this clone was seen many times. The rearrangement links TRBV19 to TRBJ1-1, with unresolved D. Germline V gene data show CDR1 as LNHDA and CDR2 as SQIVND (reference sequence). The CDR3 is made up of 15 amino acids. V was shortened by 6 bases and J by 2 bases, with 16 bases between the two germline ends. Written as DNA, the CDR3 is TGTGCCAGTAGCTTTTCTAGGCAAGCAAACACTGAAGCTTTCTTT. As protein: CASSFSRQANTEAFF.

V is TRBV19 and J is TRBJ1-3; D is ambiguous. Between the trimmed V and J ends, which lost 1 base and 4 bases, there was a span of 2 bases. The CDR3 is made up of 12 amino acids. Germline V gene data show CDR1 as LNHDA and CDR2 as SQIVND (reference sequence). The DNA of the CDR3 is TGTGCCAGTAGTATAGCGGGAAACACCATATATTTT. Translation: CASSIAGNTIYF.

This clone was detected a few times. The gene calls are TRBV28 and TRBJ2-1, with D uncertain. Germline lookup yields CDR1 MDHEN and CDR2 SYDVKM. The CDR3 is 13 amino acids. Trimming took off 9 bases at V and 0 bases at J, with 9 bases between the two ends. Here the CDR3 reads CASEASSYNEQFF. As DNA, the CDR3 is TGTGCCAGTGAGGCTAGCTCCTACAATGAGCAGTTCTTC.